These 23 T cell receptor beta chains originate from one sample sequenced in a study of early T cells in non-severe SARS-CoV-2 infection. TCRdb passed the 5' RACE reads through MiXCR, listing each CDR3 protein once. The sample has about 62,000 distinct CDR3 sequences, approximately 9% seen once; the top ten hold less than 1.5%. Sequenced: whole blood. The receptors were sampled from an adult who was a healthcare worker with PCR-confirmed SARS-CoV-2 infection or an uninfected control (not recorded which).

J is TRBJ2-3 and V is TRBV9; D call uncertain. This CDR3 spans 18 amino acids. Germline V gene sequence: CDR1 SGDLS, CDR2 YYNGEE. Trimming removed 0 bases at V and 5 bases at J, with 22 bases between. Here the CDR3 reads CASSVESGQTTSEDTQYF. CDR3 in DNA: TGTGCCAGCAGCGTAGAATCTGGTCAAACTACGAGCGAAGATACGCAGTATTTT.

The V call is TRBV12-3 or TRBV12-4, the J call TRBJ2-5, with a possible D match to TRBD1 (6 bases). V lost 6 bases to trimming and J lost 5 bases, with 13 bases between them. The length of the CDR3 is 13 residues. CDR3 coding DNA: TGTGCCAGCAGAACGACAGGTGGGGAGACCCAGTACTTC. Encoded protein: CASRTTGGETQYF.

The V call is TRBV10-3, the J call TRBJ2-7; a weak D match, TRBD2 (5 bases). The CDR3 runs to 16 residues. Germline V gene lookup returns CDR1 ENHRY and CDR2 SYGVKD. V was cut by 0 bases and J by 0 bases, with 12 bases left in between. The CDR3, as DNA: TGTGCCATCAGTGAGTCGAAATTACGGGGCTCCTACGAGCAGTACGTC. It translates to CAISESKLRGSYEQYV.

The chain employs TRBV4-1 and TRBJ2-5; D possibly corresponds to TRBD2 (7 bases). The V gene lost 0 bases and the J gene lost 5 bases, with 10 bases spanning the gap. CDR1 is MGHRA and CDR2 is YSYEKL in the germline V gene. CDR3 length: 14 amino acids. The DNA for the CDR3 is TGCGCCAGCAGCCAAGATGGGAGGGGGGAGACCCAGTACTTC. As protein: CASSQDGRGETQYF.

This clonotype was observed at least ten times. The chain couples TRBV7-6 to TRBJ2-3; no clear D gene. The CDR3 spans 13 residues. Trimming stripped 2 bases from V and 3 bases from J, with 6 bases between. Germline assignment: CDR1 SGHVS and CDR2 FNYEAQ. CDR3 coding DNA: TGTGCCAGCAGCTTAACAGAAACAGATACGCAGTATTTT. As protein: CASSLTETDTQYF. Using reference TRBV7-6 and TRBJ2-3 for the parts outside the CDR3, the full variable domain is GAGVSQSPRYKVTKRGQDVALRCDPISGHVSLYWYRQALGQGPEFLTYFNYEAQQDKSGLPNDRFSAERPEGSISTLTIQRTEQRDSAMYRCASSLTETDTQYFGPGTRLTVL.

This clonotype was seen a handful of times. The chain is built from TRBV10-3 and TRBJ2-7, with 7 bases matching TRBD1. CDR1 and CDR2 (germline): ENHRY, SYGVKD. V was pared by 6 bases and J by 0 bases, with 2 bases of the junction left unmatched. The CDR3 is 13 residues long. The DNA for the CDR3 is TGTGCCATCAGCGGGGACAGCTCCTACGAGCAGTACGTC. Protein: CAISGDSSYEQYV.

The genes are TRBV5-1 and TRBJ1-1; D is ambiguous. The CDR3 covers 16 residues. Germline V gene lookup returns CDR1 SGHRS and CDR2 YFSETQ. V was shortened by 0 bases and J by 1 base, with 13 bases between the two germline ends. CDR3 sequence reads: CASSLVGSRQNTEAFF. CDR3 DNA: TGCGCCAGCAGCTTGGTTGGGTCGAGACAGAACACTGAAGCTTTCTTT.

This clonotype was counted many times. CDR3 DNA sequence: TGTGCCAGCACCCATGATACCCTAGCGGGGGGTGCATACAATGAGCAGTTCTTC. This codes for CASTHDTLAGGAYNEQFF. V is TRBV25-1 and J is TRBJ2-1, with 11 bases lining up with TRBD2. J was trimmed by 4 bases and V by 7 bases; bases with no gene match: 15. Germline V gene data show CDR1 as MGHDK and CDR2 as SYGVNS. This CDR3 is 18 amino acids long.

This clonotype came up many times. CDR3: CASSSGQLTNTGELFF. The CDR3 nucleotides read TGTGCCAGCAGCTCCGGACAGTTAACGAACACCGGGGAGCTGTTTTTT. The chain recombines TRBV9 with TRBJ2-2; maybe TRBD1 (6 bases). This CDR3 has 16 residues. Trimming shortened V by 4 bases and J by 0 bases, and 13 bases separated the two germline ends. Looked up from germline, CDR1 is SGDLS and CDR2 is YYNGEE.

This chain uses TRBV3-2 with TRBJ2-3. TRBV3-2 is assigned pseudogene status. The CDR3 loop spans 15 amino acids. The CDR3 here is CASSQGPLATDTQYF. In nucleotides, the CDR3 is TGTGCCAGCAGCCAAGGTCCTCTGGCCACAGATACGCAGTATTTT.

This clonotype was detected ten times or more. The chain couples TRBV2 to TRBJ2-1; 7 bases map to TRBD1. CDR1 SNHLY and CDR2 FYNNEI come from the germline V gene. The V and J ends lost 6 bases and 12 bases, in that order; junction bases with no gene match: 8. This CDR3 is built from 12 residues. CDR3 in DNA: TGTGCCAGCAGACCGAACAGGGGCGGGCAGTTCTTC. Translating gives CASRPNRGGQFF.

V usage is TRBV6-6 and J usage is TRBJ1-2; 7 nucleotides line up with TRBD1. J was trimmed by 7 bases and V by 6 bases; bases with no gene match: 14. This CDR3 comprises 15 residues. CDR1 is MNHNY, CDR2 SVGAGI, per germline (reference sequence). The CDR3 region has the DNA TGTGCCAGCAGGCCCCTACAGGGGCGCGCGAGTGGCTACACCTTC. This codes for CASRPLQGRASGYTF.

This clonotype was seen a handful of times. V gene TRBV11-2 combines with J gene TRBJ2-1, with D possibly being TRBD1 or TRBD2 (5 bases each). Trimming left V 5 bases short and J 10 bases short, with 15 bases between. The CDR3 sequence is 13 residues long. Germline lookup yields CDR1 SGHAT and CDR2 FQNNGV. For the CDR3, the DNA is TGTGCCAGCAGCCCTTTCGATGGGGGAGAGCAGTTCTTC. It encodes CASSPFDGGEQFF.

The chain recombines TRBV19 with TRBJ1-5; the D is unclear. CDR1 is LNHDA and CDR2 is SQIVND in the germline V gene (reference sequence). V lost 2 bases to trimming and J lost 0 bases, with 11 bases between them. The CDR3 runs to 16 residues. This CDR3 reads CASSIIGAYSNQPQHF. As DNA, the CDR3 is TGTGCCAGTAGTATAATCGGAGCATATAGCAATCAGCCCCAGCATTTT.

The table lists this clonotype with a few counts. The V call is TRBV3-1, the J call TRBJ2-3; D may match TRBD1 or TRBD2 (5 bases each). Germline assignment: CDR1 LGHDT and CDR2 YNNKEL (reference sequence). The CDR3 is 18 residues long. V was shortened by 3 bases and J by 2 bases, with 21 bases between the two germline ends. For the CDR3, the DNA is TGTGCCAGCAGCCACTCCCCCCCCGGGACCTCAAACACAGATACGCAGTATTTT. Translated: CASSHSPPGTSNTDTQYF.

This clonotype occurred a few times. The chain has TRBV3-1 and TRBJ1-1; 7 bases agree with TRBD1. Trimming at V came to 4 bases and at J to 8 bases, leaving 4 bases not matched to a gene. The CDR3 consists of 12 residues. From germline, CDR1 is LGHDT and CDR2 YNNKEL (reference sequence). The CDR3 protein is CASSPGDREAFF. In DNA form, the CDR3 reads TGTGCCAGCAGCCCAGGGGACAGAGAAGCTTTCTTT.

This clonotype was seen more than once but under ten times. The gene calls are TRBV28 and TRBJ1-2, with D perhaps TRBD1 (6 bases). V lost 5 bases and J 5 bases, leaving 15 bases between the germline ends. This CDR3 is 14 amino acids long. Germline V lookup: CDR1 MDHEN, CDR2 SYDVKM. In DNA form, the CDR3 reads TGTGCCAGCAGTCCACACGACAGGCCTTATGGCTACACCTTC. This gives the protein CASSPHDRPYGYTF.

Many counts were recorded for this clonotype. The rearrangement uses TRBV5-5 and TRBJ2-3; D perhaps matches TRBD2 (5 bases). Trimming took off 2 bases at V and 6 bases at J, with 13 bases between the two ends. CDR3 size: 14 residues. Looked up from germline, CDR1 is SGHKS and CDR2 is YYEKEE (reference sequence). The CDR3 DNA is TGTGCCAGCAGCTTTACCCAAGGCGGGGATACGCAGTATTTT. It yields the protein CASSFTQGGDTQYF.

V usage is TRBV4-2 and J usage is TRBJ2-1; 15 bases align to TRBD2. The CDR3 is made up of 19 amino acids. Trimming took 5 bases from V and 0 from J; bases not matched to a gene: 8. The germline V gene encodes CDR1 LGHNA and CDR2 YNFKEQ. Here the CDR3 reads CASSGQGLAGGLSYNEQFF. CDR3 bases: TGTGCCAGCAGCGGCCAGGGACTAGCGGGGGGCCTCTCCTACAATGAGCAGTTCTTC.

CDR3 DNA: TGTGCCAGCTCACCACCGGGGCCAAAAAACACTGAAGCTTTCTTT. Protein: CASSPPGPKNTEAFF. V is TRBV18 and J is TRBJ1-1; weak D call: TRBD1 (5 bases). The V end was cut by 0 bases, the J end by 2 bases, with 10 bases between. Germline V gene sequence: CDR1 KGHSH, CDR2 LQKENI. The CDR3 has 15 residues.

This clonotype showed up just a few times. V is TRBV7-9 and J is TRBJ2-1, with 7 bases fitting TRBD1. V lost 6 bases and J lost 8; bases outside the gene matches: 4. The CDR3 covers 12 residues. CDR1 is SEHNR and CDR2 is FQNEAQ in the germline V gene (reference sequence). This chain's CDR3 is CASSFTGDEQFF. Here the CDR3 DNA reads TGTGCCAGCAGTTTTACAGGGGATGAGCAGTTCTTC.

The V gene is TRBV21-1, the J gene TRBJ2-7; the DNA was not used to check the table's D call, TRBD1. TRBV21-1 is labeled a pseudogene. CDR3 length: 13 residues. The CDR3 DNA reads TGTGCCACCCGGGACAGGGTTTCCTACGAGCAGTACGTC. This translates into CATRDRVSYEQYV.

J is TRBJ1-1 and V is TRBV18, with D uncertain. With 3 bases removed from V and 5 bases from J, the gap between germline ends came to 13 bases. Germline V gives CDR1 KGHSH, CDR2 LQKENI. CDR3 length: 14 residues. The CDR3 DNA reads TGTGCCAGCTCACCTGGGTTTGAGGCTACTGAAGCTTTCTTT. This gives the protein CASSPGFEATEAFF. Variable domain in full (rest from reference TRBV18 and TRBJ1-1): NAGVMQNPRHLVRRRGQEARLRCSPMKGHSHVYWYRQLPEEGLKFMVYLQKENIIDESGMPKERFSAEFPKEGPSILRIQQVVRGDSAAYFCASSPGFEATEAFFGQGTRLTVV.